The 25 T cell receptor beta chains presented below share a single source sample, sequenced in a study of blood T cells in healthy people across ages (dated by TCRdb to about 2015). Receptors were amplified or captured by 5' RACE. The sequencer was an Illumina HiSeq 2500. A second PCR of roughly 6 to 12 cycles was run with a J-beta primer mix and a sample-barcoded 5' primer. TCRdb reran the public reads through fastp at Q25 and MiXCR, keeping productive beta chains. One record per CDR3 amino acid sequence lists the most common genes and DNA. Within this sample are about 780,000 distinct CDR3 sequences, with roughly 60% of them counted one time only. The ten top clones hold roughly a quarter of the sample. Specimen: blood. These receptors all come from a young man in good health.

This chain connects TRBV7-9 to TRBJ1-2; D is perhaps TRBD1 (6 bases). This CDR3 region has 13 residues. Looked up from germline, CDR1 is SEHNR and CDR2 is FQNEAQ (reference sequence). The germline V and J ends were trimmed by 2 bases and 8 bases, with 12 bases remaining between them. In DNA, the CDR3 is TGTGCCAGCAGCTTAAACTCAGGGGAGGGCTACACCTTC. Encoded protein: CASSLNSGEGYTF.

The J gene is TRBJ2-3, the V gene TRBV20-1; D is perhaps TRBD1 (5 bases). CDR1 and CDR2 (germline): DFQATT, SNEGSKA (reference sequence). The CDR3 covers 13 residues. Trimming took 5 bases from V and 0 from J, leaving 9 bases between them. The CDR3 DNA reads TGCAGTGCTTCCAGGGATAGCACAGATACGCAGTATTTT. This sequence encodes CSASRDSTDTQYF.

This chain connects TRBV7-9 to TRBJ2-2; 8 nucleotides match TRBD2. Germline V gene lookup returns CDR1 SEHNR and CDR2 FQNEAQ (reference sequence). The V segment lost 5 bases and the J segment 6 bases; nucleotides outside the gene matches: 11. The CDR3 contains 16 residues. In DNA, the CDR3 is TGTGCCAGCAGCCAGGTTCTGGGACTAGTGGCCGGGGAGCTGTTTTTT. This encodes CASSQVLGLVAGELFF.

This chain joins TRBV4-2 and TRBJ1-1; 8 bases are shared with TRBD1. Germline CDR1 is LGHNA and CDR2 is YNFKEQ. The CDR3 covers 13 residues. V gave up 8 bases and J gave up 5 bases; unmatched junction bases: 7. CDR3 bases: TGTGCCAGCGAATCAGGGGGCCGAACTGAAGCTTTCTTT. It translates to CASESGGRTEAFF.

J is TRBJ1-1 and V is TRBV14; D gene ambiguous. The V gene's germline CDR1 is SGHDN and CDR2 FVKESK. Deletions cut 0 bases from V and 1 base from J, with 3 bases between. The CDR3 has 13 amino acids. The CDR3 DNA is TGTGCCAGCAGCCAAGATGCGAACACTGAAGCTTTCTTT. This sequence encodes CASSQDANTEAFF.

The V call is TRBV4-3, the J call TRBJ1-2, with 7 nucleotides matching TRBD1. Germline CDR1 reads LGHNA; CDR2 reads YSLEER. J gave up 2 bases and V 4 bases, and 10 bases lay outside the gene matches. This CDR3 comprises 16 residues. The CDR3: CASSLGTASSNYGYTF. The CDR3 DNA sequence: TGCGCCAGCAGCCTAGGGACAGCTTCTTCCAACTATGGCTACACCTTC.

The rearrangement joins TRBV20-1 to TRBJ2-5; no reliable D call. CDR3 size: 14 residues. The germline CDR1 and CDR2 sequences are DFQATT and SNEGSKA (reference sequence). With 5 bases removed from V and 2 bases from J, the gap between germline ends came to 15 bases. The CDR3 coding sequence is TGCAGTGCTCCCTCTGGGGATAGGCAAGAGACCCAGTACTTC. It specifies CSAPSGDRQETQYF.

The J gene is TRBJ1-3, the V gene TRBV2; D might be TRBD1 (5 bases). The CDR3 has 14 amino acids. Germline CDR1 and CDR2: SNHLY and FYNNEI. Trimming stripped 6 bases from V and 4 bases from J, with 13 bases between. Written as DNA, the CDR3 is TGTGCCAGCAGACAACAGGCATACGGAAACACCATATATTTT. Encoded protein: CASRQQAYGNTIYF.

The chain has TRBV7-9 and TRBJ2-5, with D hard to call. Germline V CDR1 and CDR2: SEHNR, FQNEAQ (reference sequence). This CDR3 contains 13 residues. The ends were cut back, 5 bases at V and 2 bases at J, with 9 bases in the middle. Written as DNA, the CDR3 is TGTGCCAGCAGCGCCACAGAACAAGAGACCCAGTACTTC. This codes for CASSATEQETQYF.

This clonotype was picked up many times. The rearrangement joins TRBV7-2 to TRBJ2-5; the match to TRBD1 covers 9 bases. V trimming: 5 bases; J trimming: 4 bases; junction bases outside the gene matches: 5. This CDR3 has 14 residues. Germline V gene lookup returns CDR1 SGHTA and CDR2 FQGNSA. CDR3 nucleotide sequence: TGTGCCAGCAGCCCAGGGGACAGGGTAGAGACCCAGTACTTC. Its protein is CASSPGDRVETQYF.

The chain joins TRBV20-1 to TRBJ1-5; maybe TRBD1 (6 bases). Germline CDR1 reads DFQATT; CDR2 reads SNEGSKA (reference sequence). Trimming removed 1 base at V and 5 bases at J, with 9 bases between. The CDR3 has 13 amino acids. The CDR3 loop reads CSARGSGDQPQHF. Here the CDR3 DNA reads TGCAGTGCTAGAGGGTCAGGGGATCAGCCCCAGCATTTT.

The chain links TRBV15 to TRBJ2-1; 7 bases fit TRBD2. The V gene's germline CDR1 is LNHNV and CDR2 YYDKDF (reference sequence). With 0 bases clipped from V and 4 bases from J, the junction kept 6 bases outside the gene matches. CDR3 length: 16 residues. The CDR3 DNA follows: TGTGCCACCAGCAGAGATGTCGCTAGCGGTTACAATGAGCAGTTCTTC. Amino acids: CATSRDVASGYNEQFF.

The chain has TRBV2 and TRBJ1-2; D is ambiguous. Germline values: CDR1 SNHLY, CDR2 FYNNEI. V lost 3 bases and J 5 bases, leaving 10 bases between the germline ends. This CDR3 has 13 amino acids. CDR3 in DNA: TGTGCCAGCAGTGAGGGCTATAGATATGGCTACACCTTC. It is translated as CASSEGYRYGYTF.

This clonotype was observed a handful of times. The chain employs TRBV4-3 and TRBJ1-5; possible D gene TRBD1, 5 bases. The CDR3 spans 15 residues. Germline CDR1 is LGHNA and CDR2 is YSLEER. The V end was cut by 0 bases, the J end by 8 bases, with 14 bases between. This chain's CDR3 is CASSQEGGAEKPQHF. The CDR3 nucleotides are TGCGCCAGCAGCCAAGAAGGTGGGGCAGAGAAGCCCCAGCATTTT.

V usage is TRBV7-9 and J usage is TRBJ2-7; TRBD1 might be the D (5 bases). The CDR3 totals 14 residues. Trimming stripped 5 bases from V and 4 bases from J, with 15 bases between. Germline CDR1 reads SEHNR; CDR2 reads FQNEAQ (reference sequence). CDR3 amino acids: CASSPTIQGYEQYF. CDR3 nucleotide sequence: TGTGCCAGCAGCCCCACTATTCAGGGATACGAGCAGTACTTC.

The genes are TRBV6-1 and TRBJ2-3; TRBD1 aligns across 8 bases. This CDR3 is built from 14 residues. Germline CDR1 and CDR2: MNHNS and SASEGT. With V trimmed by 6 bases and J by 0 bases, 2 bases remained unmatched. CDR3 loop: CASRRTGSTDTQYF. The CDR3 DNA reads TGTGCCAGCAGACGGACAGGGAGCACAGATACGCAGTATTTT.

The rearrangement links TRBV11-2 to TRBJ2-5; TRBD1 matches at 10 bases. Matching the DNA end better, TRBJ2-7 makes the J call doubtful. The CDR3 is 15 residues long. Germline V gene data show CDR1 as SGHAT and CDR2 as FQNNGV. CDR3 residues: CASRAAGQGVYEQYF. The CDR3 nucleotides read TGTGCCAGCAGGGCCGCCGGACAGGGGGTCTACGAGCAGTACTTC.

In this sample, this clonotype turned up once. The CDR3 nucleotides read TGTGCCAGCAGCCCCGTCACCTCCTACAATGAGCAGTTCTTC. Translation gives CASSPVTSYNEQFF. The rearrangement links TRBV3-1 to TRBJ2-1; D not resolved. The CDR3 is 14 residues long. Trimming stripped 4 bases from V and 0 bases from J, with 7 bases between. CDR1 is LGHDT and CDR2 is YNNKEL in the germline V gene (reference sequence).

This clonotype has a handful of counts. The rearrangement uses TRBV7-2 and TRBJ2-5; D tentatively fits TRBD1 or TRBD2 (6 bases each). There are 13 residues in the CDR3. Trimming cost V 9 bases and J 4 bases, with 15 bases left between them. CDR1 and CDR2 (germline): SGHTA, FQGNSA. The CDR3 sequence is CASTLGGRETQYF. The CDR3, as DNA: TGTGCCAGTACATTAGGGGGGAGAGAGACCCAGTACTTC.

This chain links TRBV3-1 with TRBJ1-2, with D unclear. In germline, CDR1 is LGHDT, CDR2 YNNKEL (reference sequence). The length of the CDR3 is 14 residues. Trimming took 0 bases from V and 8 from J, leaving 13 bases between them. The chain's CDR3 is CASSQDPMVYGYTF. As DNA, the CDR3 is TGTGCCAGCAGCCAAGATCCTATGGTCTACGGCTACACCTTC.

CDR3 bases: TGCAGTGCTATCCTCAGGCTAGCCCTAGGCCACGAGCAGTACTTC. Amino acids: CSAILRLALGHEQYF. This chain joins TRBV20-1 and TRBJ2-7; weak D call: TRBD2 (5 bases). The CDR3 length is 15 residues. V was clipped by 4 bases and J by 5 bases, with 21 bases between them. Germline V lookup: CDR1 DFQATT, CDR2 SNEGSKA (reference sequence).

In its sample, this clonotype was seen a few times. The CDR3 sequence is CASSEFGGLNIQYF. CDR3 nucleotide sequence: TGTGCCAGCAGTGAATTTGGAGGACTAAACATTCAGTACTTC. This chain uses TRBV25-1 with TRBJ2-4, with D possibly matching TRBD2 (5 bases). This CDR3 contains 14 residues. From germline, CDR1 is MGHDK and CDR2 SYGVNS. V dropped 1 base and J dropped 6 bases, with 10 bases sitting between them.

V and J are TRBV7-2 and TRBJ1-5; 9 positions agree with TRBD1. The junction had 12 bases not matched to a gene; V was cut back by 3 bases and J by 3 bases. The CDR3 length is 18 residues. The germline V gene has CDR1 SGHTA and CDR2 FQGNSA. The CDR3 DNA reads as TGTGCCAGCAGCTTGGGGGTGAGGGACAGGGCGGACAATCAGCCCCAGCATTTT. As protein: CASSLGVRDRADNQPQHF.

The genes are TRBV9 and TRBJ2-7; TRBD1 might be the D (8 bases). V was pared by 3 bases and J by 1 base, with 14 bases between. The CDR3 sequence is 15 residues long. Germline V gene lookup returns CDR1 SGDLS and CDR2 YYNGEE. The CDR3: CASSALQGGSYEQYF. The CDR3 DNA reads as TGTGCCAGCAGCGCACTACAGGGGGGGTCCTACGAGCAGTACTTC.

The V and J genes are TRBV10-3 and TRBJ2-7; D may match TRBD1 or TRBD2 (5 bases each). V was shortened by 10 bases and J by 6 bases, with 25 bases between the two germline ends. Germline values: CDR1 ENHRY, CDR2 SYGVKD. The length of the CDR3 is 15 residues. In nucleotides, the CDR3 is TGTGCCAGTTCGGTCGGCTCCGGGGCAAGAGGCGAGCAGTACTTC. Protein: CASSVGSGARGEQYF.